This paragraph reports one T cell receptor beta chain. Its antigen is not known. CDR1 and CDR2 from the germline V gene are MNHNY and SVGAGI (reference sequence). The CDR3 is 13 residues long. The J segment lost 3 bases and the V segment lost 9 bases, leaving 8 bases of the junction unmatched. The data were obtained in a study of cytomegalovirus exposure and HLA in healthy donors. The PCR was carried out with 60 Vbeta primers and 13 Jbeta primers. Assay used: immunoSEQ multiplex PCR; TCRdb lists only in-frame clones, some missing. The sample records approximately 98,000 clones, roughly 70% being singletons. Notes on the study in general: A later analysis linked a missense variant in DCLRE1C to the trimming of TCR beta V and J genes.

The sequenced material came from PBMCs. This clonotype originated in a male donor in good health and CMV-seronegative. The chain employs TRBV6-6 and TRBJ2-7; 7 nucleotides match TRBD1. The CDR3 DNA sequence: TGTGCCAGTTGCCGGGACAGTGGCTACGAGCAGTACTTC. It is translated as CASCRDSGYEQYF.